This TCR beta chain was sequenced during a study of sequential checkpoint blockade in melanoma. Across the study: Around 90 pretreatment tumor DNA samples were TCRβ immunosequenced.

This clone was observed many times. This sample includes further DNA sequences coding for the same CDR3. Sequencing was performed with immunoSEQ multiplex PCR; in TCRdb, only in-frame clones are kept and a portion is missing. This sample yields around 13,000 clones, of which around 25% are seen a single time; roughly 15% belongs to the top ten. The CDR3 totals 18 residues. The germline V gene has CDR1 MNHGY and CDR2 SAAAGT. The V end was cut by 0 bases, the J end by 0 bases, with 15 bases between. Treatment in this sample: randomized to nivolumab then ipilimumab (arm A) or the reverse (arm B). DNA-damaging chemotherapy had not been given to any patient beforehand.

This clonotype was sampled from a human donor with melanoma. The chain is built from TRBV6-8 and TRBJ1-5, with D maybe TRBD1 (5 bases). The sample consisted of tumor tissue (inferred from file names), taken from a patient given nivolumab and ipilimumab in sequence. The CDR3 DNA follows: TGTGCCAGCAGTTACTCGACTAGAGGGGAGTATAGCAATCAGCCCCAGCATTTT. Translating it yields CASSYSTRGEYSNQPQHF.